This paragraph reports one T cell receptor beta chain. The antigen remains undetermined. The PCR had 60 Vbeta and 13 Jbeta primers. Repertoires were generated with immunoSEQ multiplex PCR, while TCRdb's copy carries only in-frame clones and drops some. The profile shows some 100,000 clones, about 80% of them singletons. This sample stems from a study of cytomegalovirus exposure and HLA in healthy donors. Findings and limits, study-wide: Researchers counted roughly 150 TCR beta chains as cytomegalovirus-associated. What was likely a sequencing artifact was a cluster of highly shared sequence variants. Among immune exposure information, only CMV serostatus was available.

V was clipped by 3 bases and J by 10 bases, with 19 bases between them. CDR1 and CDR2 (germline): KGHSH, LQKENI. The CDR3 sequence is 16 residues long. The rearrangement joins TRBV18 to TRBJ1-6, with a possible D match to TRBD1 (5 bases). Sequencing was performed on PBMCs. The TCR sequence derives from a female donor in good health and CMV-seropositive. This CDR3 is CASSPSAGLLGSPLHF. The DNA of the CDR3 is TGTGCCAGCTCACCTTCGGCGGGGCTCCTGGGGTCACCCCTCCACTTT.